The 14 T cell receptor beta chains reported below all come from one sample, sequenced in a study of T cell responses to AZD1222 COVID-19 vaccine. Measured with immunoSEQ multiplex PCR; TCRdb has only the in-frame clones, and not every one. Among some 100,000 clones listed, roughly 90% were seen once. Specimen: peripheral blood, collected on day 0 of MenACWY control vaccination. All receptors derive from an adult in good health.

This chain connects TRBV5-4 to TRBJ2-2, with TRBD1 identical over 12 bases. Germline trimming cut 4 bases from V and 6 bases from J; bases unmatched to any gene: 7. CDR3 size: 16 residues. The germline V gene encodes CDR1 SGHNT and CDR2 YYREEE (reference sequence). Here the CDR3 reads CASSRGTGGLPGELFF. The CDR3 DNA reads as TGTGCCAGCAGCCGAGGGACAGGGGGCTTGCCCGGGGAGCTGTTTTTT. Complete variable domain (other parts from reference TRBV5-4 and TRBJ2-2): ETGVTQSPTHLIKTRGQQVTLRCSSQSGHNTVSWYQQALGQGPQFIFQYYREEENGRGNFPPRFSGLQFPNYSSELNVNALELDDSALYLCASSRGTGGLPGELFFGEGSRLTVL.

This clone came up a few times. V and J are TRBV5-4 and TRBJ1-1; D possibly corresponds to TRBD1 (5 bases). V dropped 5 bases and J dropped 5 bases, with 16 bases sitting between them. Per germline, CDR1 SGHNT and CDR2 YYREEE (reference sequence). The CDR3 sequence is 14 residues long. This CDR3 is CASRPMGEGTEAFF. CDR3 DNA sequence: TGTGCCAGCAGGCCGATGGGGGAGGGGACTGAAGCTTTCTTT.

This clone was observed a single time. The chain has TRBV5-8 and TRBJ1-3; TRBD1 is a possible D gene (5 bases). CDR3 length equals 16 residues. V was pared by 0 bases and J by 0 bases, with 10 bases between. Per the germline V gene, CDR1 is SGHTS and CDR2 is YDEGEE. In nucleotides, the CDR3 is TGTGCCAGCAGCTTGGAGAGACAGAGCTCTGGAAACACCATATATTTT. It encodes CASSLERQSSGNTIYF.

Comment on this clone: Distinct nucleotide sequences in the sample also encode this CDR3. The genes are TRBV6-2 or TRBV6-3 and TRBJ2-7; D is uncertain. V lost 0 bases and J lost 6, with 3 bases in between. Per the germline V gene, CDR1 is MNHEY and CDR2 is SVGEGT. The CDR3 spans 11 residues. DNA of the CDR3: TGTGCCAGCAGTTACTCGAGCGAGCAGTACTTC. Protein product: CASSYSSEQYF.

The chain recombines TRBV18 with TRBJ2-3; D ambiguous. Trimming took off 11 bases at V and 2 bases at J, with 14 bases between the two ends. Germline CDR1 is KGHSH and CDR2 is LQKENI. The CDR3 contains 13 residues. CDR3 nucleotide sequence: TGTGCCGGTCGGCATACAGACACAGATACGCAGTATTTT. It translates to CAGRHTDTDTQYF.

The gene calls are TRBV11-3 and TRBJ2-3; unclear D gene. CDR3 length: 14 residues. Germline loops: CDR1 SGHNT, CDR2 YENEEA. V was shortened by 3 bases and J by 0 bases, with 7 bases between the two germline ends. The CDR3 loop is CASSFDPSTDTQYF. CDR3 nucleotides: TGTGCCAGCAGCTTCGATCCTAGCACAGATACGCAGTATTTT.

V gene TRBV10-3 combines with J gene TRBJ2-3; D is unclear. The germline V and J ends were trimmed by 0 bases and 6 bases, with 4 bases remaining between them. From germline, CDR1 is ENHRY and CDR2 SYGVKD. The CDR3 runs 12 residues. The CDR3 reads CAISESPDTQYF. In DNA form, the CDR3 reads TGTGCCATCAGTGAGTCCCCCGATACGCAGTATTTT.

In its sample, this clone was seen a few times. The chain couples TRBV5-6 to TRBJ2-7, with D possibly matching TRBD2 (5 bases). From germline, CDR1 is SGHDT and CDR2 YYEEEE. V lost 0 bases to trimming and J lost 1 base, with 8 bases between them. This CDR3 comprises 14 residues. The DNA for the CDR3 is TGTGCCAGCAGCTTGGGAGGGATATCCTACGAGCAGTACTTC. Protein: CASSLGGISYEQYF.

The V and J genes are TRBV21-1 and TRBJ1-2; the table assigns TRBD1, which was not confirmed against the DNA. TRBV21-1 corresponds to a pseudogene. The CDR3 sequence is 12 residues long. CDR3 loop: CARKQGDYGYTF. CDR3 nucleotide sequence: TGTGCCAGGAAACAGGGAGACTATGGCTACACCTTC.

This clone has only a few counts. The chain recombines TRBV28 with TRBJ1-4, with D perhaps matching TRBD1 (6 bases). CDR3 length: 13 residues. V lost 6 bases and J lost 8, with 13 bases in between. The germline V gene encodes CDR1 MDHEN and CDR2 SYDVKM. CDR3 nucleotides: TGTGCCAGCAGGCCCGGACAGAGAGAAAAACTGTTTTTT. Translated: CASRPGQREKLFF.

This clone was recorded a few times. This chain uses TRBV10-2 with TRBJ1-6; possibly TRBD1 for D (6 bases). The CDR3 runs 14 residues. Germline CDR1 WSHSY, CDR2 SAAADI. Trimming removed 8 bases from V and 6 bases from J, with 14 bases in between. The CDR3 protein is CASGPTGGNSPLHF. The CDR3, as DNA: TGCGCCAGCGGCCCGACAGGTGGTAATTCACCCCTCCACTTT.

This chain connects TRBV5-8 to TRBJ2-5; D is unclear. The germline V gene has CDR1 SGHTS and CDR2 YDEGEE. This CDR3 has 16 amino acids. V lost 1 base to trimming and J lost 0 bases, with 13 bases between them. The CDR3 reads CASSLSRSSYQETQYF. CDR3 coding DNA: TGTGCCAGCAGCTTGTCGCGGTCCTCCTACCAAGAGACCCAGTACTTC.

The CDR3 protein is CASSLDLGVSYGYTF. The DNA for the CDR3 is TGTGCCAGCAGTTTAGATTTGGGAGTCTCCTATGGCTACACCTTC. The chain employs TRBV28 and TRBJ1-2, with D hard to call. Germline V gene lookup returns CDR1 MDHEN and CDR2 SYDVKM. This CDR3 region has 15 residues. V lost 2 bases to trimming and J lost 4 bases, with 14 bases between them.

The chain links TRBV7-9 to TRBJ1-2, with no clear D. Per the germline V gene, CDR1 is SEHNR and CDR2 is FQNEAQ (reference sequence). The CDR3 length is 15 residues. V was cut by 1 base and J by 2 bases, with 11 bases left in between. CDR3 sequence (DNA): TGTGCCAGCAGCTTAGTTGCTGAACAGAACTATGGCTACACCTTC. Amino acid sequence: CASSLVAEQNYGYTF. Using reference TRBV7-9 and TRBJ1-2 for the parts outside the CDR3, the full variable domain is DTGVSQNPRHKITKRGQNVTFRCDPISEHNRLYWYRQTLGQGPEFLTYFQNEAQLEKSRLLSDRFSAERPKGSFSTLEIQRTEQGDSAMYLCASSLVAEQNYGYTFGSGTRLTVV.